This passage covers 20 T cell receptor beta chains from one sample sequenced in a study of blood T cell repertoires in COVID-19. Libraries were prepared by immunoSEQ multiplex PCR; TCRdb keeps only in-frame clonotypes and omits some of them. Of roughly 190,000 clones in the sample, 85% to 90% are singletons; the top ten hold roughly 5.5%. Input material: peripheral blood. These receptors were obtained from a man in his forties with active or convalescent COVID-19.

A single count supports this clone. The chain employs TRBV5-1 and TRBJ1-5, with D possibly TRBD1 on 6 matching bases. V was pared by 0 bases and J by 1 base, with 8 bases between. This CDR3 has 15 residues. Per the germline V gene, CDR1 is SGHRS and CDR2 is YFSETQ. CDR3 sequence reads: CASSLDGTSNQPQHF. In nucleotides, the CDR3 is TGCGCCAGCAGCTTGGATGGGACAAGCAATCAGCCCCAGCATTTT.

V gene TRBV6-5 combines with J gene TRBJ1-5; no definite D call. Germline loops: CDR1 MNHEY, CDR2 SVGAGI. CDR3 length: 13 amino acids. CDR3 in DNA: TGTCTCTCGAGGCAGAATAGCAATCAGCCCCAGCATTTT. It codes for CLSRQNSNQPQHF.

The J gene is TRBJ1-6, the V gene TRBV6-1; no firm D call. Trimming pared 3 bases from V and 7 bases from J, leaving 16 bases between. The CDR3 is 16 amino acids. CDR1 MNHNS and CDR2 SASEGT come from the germline V gene. The DNA of the CDR3 is TGTGCCAGCAGTGACCTACTACACGTTCCGAATTCACCCCTCCACTTT. Residues: CASSDLLHVPNSPLHF.

V is TRBV2 and J is TRBJ2-3, with D possibly TRBD2 on 5 matching bases. Germline V CDR1 and CDR2: SNHLY, FYNNEI. Trimming shortened V by 5 bases and J by 5 bases, and 11 bases separated the two germline ends. The CDR3 runs to 13 residues. CDR3 nucleotides: TGTGCCAGCAGTAGAAATCGGGGAGATACGCAGTATTTT. Encoded protein: CASSRNRGDTQYF. The full variable domain, completed using reference TRBV2 and TRBJ2-3, is EPEVTQTPSHQVTQMGQEVILRCVPISNHLYFYWYRQILGQKVEFLVSFYNNEISEKSEIFDDQFSVERPDGSNFTLKIRSTKLEDSAMYFCASSRNRGDTQYFGPGTRLTVL.

The chain has TRBV19 and TRBJ1-5; perhaps TRBD1 as D (5 bases). Germline V gene lookup returns CDR1 LNHDA and CDR2 SQIVND (reference sequence). Trimming stripped 5 bases from V and 4 bases from J, with 18 bases between. The CDR3 spans 16 residues. The CDR3 DNA reads as TGTGCCAGTAGTCTAAAAACGGCAGGGACTAATCAGCCCCAGCATTTT. Translated, it gives CASSLKTAGTNQPQHF.

The J gene is TRBJ2-6, the V gene TRBV27; TRBD1 agrees at 7 bases. Germline V gene lookup returns CDR1 MNHEY and CDR2 SMNVEV (reference sequence). CDR3 size: 16 residues. Trimming took 5 bases from V and 4 from J; bases not matched to a gene: 8. CDR3 DNA sequence: TGTGCCAGCAGTCCAGCAGGGGGTTCCGGGGCCAACGTCCTGACTTTC. It is translated as CASSPAGGSGANVLTF.

V and J are TRBV3-1 (or the pseudogene TRBV3-2) and TRBJ2-7; 7 nucleotides match TRBD1. The CDR3 runs 12 residues. Trimming cost V 3 bases and J 6 bases; bases outside gene matches: 2. The V gene's germline CDR1 is LGHDT and CDR2 YNNKEL (reference sequence). The CDR3 is CASSQWDSEQYF. The CDR3 DNA follows: TGTGCCAGCAGCCAGTGGGACAGCGAGCAGTACTTC.

The rearrangement links TRBV7-2 to TRBJ2-7; 9 nucleotides align to TRBD2. This CDR3 has 16 amino acids. V gave up 1 base and J gave up 3 bases; unmatched junction bases: 7. Looked up from germline, CDR1 is SGHTA and CDR2 is FQGNSA. For the CDR3, the DNA is TGTGCCAGCAGCTTAGTTGGCGGGGGGGCGGTCTACGAGCAGTACTTC. Its translation: CASSLVGGGAVYEQYF. Full variable domain (remainder filled in from reference TRBV7-2 and TRBJ2-7): GAGVSQSPSNKVTEKGKDVELRCDPISGHTALYWYRQSLGQGLEFLIYFQGNSAPDKSGLPSDRFSAERTGGSVSTLTIQRTQQEDSAVYLCASSLVGGGAVYEQYFGPGTRLTVT.

The CDR3 spells CASSRRGSNQPQHF. DNA of the CDR3: TGTGCCAGCAGTCGCAGGGGGAGCAATCAGCCCCAGCATTTT. V is TRBV27 and J is TRBJ1-5, with TRBD1 matching over 7 bases. Germline CDR1 and CDR2: MNHEY and SMNVEV (reference sequence). With 5 bases clipped from V and 1 base from J, the junction kept 2 bases outside the gene matches. This CDR3 is built from 14 residues.

The CDR3 region is CASSRVGGSDEQFF. CDR3 nucleotide sequence: TGTGCCAGCAGCAGGGTCGGGGGATCGGATGAGCAGTTCTTC. The J gene is TRBJ2-1, the V gene TRBV5-5; a possible D gene is TRBD2 (6 bases). Germline loops: CDR1 SGHKS, CDR2 YYEKEE (reference sequence). The CDR3 has 14 amino acids. V was shortened by 4 bases and J by 8 bases, with 16 bases between the two germline ends.

This rearrangement joins TRBV2 to TRBJ1-1; 7 nucleotides align to TRBD1. Trimming at V came to 6 bases and at J to 1 base, leaving 5 bases not matched to a gene. This CDR3 has 14 residues. CDR1 and CDR2 from the germline V gene are SNHLY and FYNNEI. The CDR3 coding sequence is TGTGCCAGCAGGGAGACAGGGACGAACACTGAAGCTTTCTTT. Translation: CASRETGTNTEAFF.

The chain combines TRBV19 with TRBJ2-5, with D possibly being TRBD2 (6 bases). The CDR3 sequence is 13 residues long. Trimming removed 3 bases at V and 5 bases at J, with 10 bases between. The germline V gene has CDR1 LNHDA and CDR2 SQIVND (reference sequence). The CDR3 nucleotides are TGTGCCAGTAGTATCATGGCGGGGGAGACCCAGTACTTC. It codes for CASSIMAGETQYF.

This clone was picked up one time. The chain has TRBV9 and TRBJ2-2, with no clear D. V dropped 4 bases and J dropped 4 bases, with 8 bases sitting between them. Germline V CDR1 and CDR2: SGDLS, YYNGEE. This CDR3 has 13 amino acids. CDR3 loop: CASSPMSTGELFF. The CDR3 coding sequence is TGTGCCAGCAGCCCCATGTCCACCGGGGAGCTGTTTTTT.

This sequence joins TRBV2 and TRBJ2-1, with D possibly being TRBD2 (6 bases). The CDR3 contains 13 residues. Germline values: CDR1 SNHLY, CDR2 FYNNEI. V lost 4 bases, J lost 4 bases, and 8 bases lay in between. CDR3 amino acids: CASSGDLYNEQFF. The DNA for the CDR3 is TGTGCCAGCAGTGGGGACTTATACAATGAGCAGTTCTTC.

This clone was found once. This chain uses TRBV28 with TRBJ1-2; 7 bases agree with TRBD1. CDR3 length equals 14 residues. Germline V gives CDR1 MDHEN, CDR2 SYDVKM. V trimming: 10 bases; J trimming: 0 bases; junction bases outside the gene matches: 8. DNA for the CDR3: TGTGCCACTCAGGGGACAGATTCTAACTATGGCTACACCTTC. Its protein is CATQGTDSNYGYTF.

The chain is built from TRBV19 and TRBJ1-5; D may be TRBD1 (6 bases). Germline V gives CDR1 LNHDA, CDR2 SQIVND (reference sequence). This CDR3 spans 14 amino acids. The V and J ends lost 6 bases and 0 bases respectively, with 9 bases between them. The CDR3 here is CASRTQGSNQPQHF. DNA for the CDR3: TGTGCCAGTAGGACACAGGGTAGCAATCAGCCCCAGCATTTT. The complete variable domain, with remaining parts taken from reference TRBV19 and TRBJ1-5, reads DGGITQSPKYLFRKEGQNVTLSCEQNLNHDAMYWYRQDPGQGLRLIYYSQIVNDFQKGDIAEGYSVSREKKESFPLTVTSAQKNPTAFYLCASRTQGSNQPQHFGDGTRLSIL.

This clone was seen just once. The CDR3 sequence: CASSLASQGGARGTEAFF. The CDR3 DNA follows: TGCGCCAGCAGCTTGGCCTCGCAAGGGGGCGCAAGGGGCACTGAAGCTTTCTTT. The rearrangement joins TRBV5-1 to TRBJ1-1, with 7 bases that match TRBD1. Per the germline V gene, CDR1 is SGHRS and CDR2 is YFSETQ. This CDR3 contains 18 residues. After removal of 0 bases from V and 4 bases from J, the junction contained 15 bases not matched to a gene.

The chain carries TRBV5-1 and TRBJ1-3; TRBD1 is a possible D gene (5 bases). The CDR3 length is 16 residues. Trimming pared 1 base from V and 0 bases from J, leaving 11 bases between. The germline V gene has CDR1 SGHRS and CDR2 YFSETQ. In nucleotides, the CDR3 is TGCGCCAGCAGCTTGAGAGACAGCTACTCTGGAAACACCATATATTTT. It specifies CASSLRDSYSGNTIYF. Full variable domain (outside the CDR3, taken from reference TRBV5-1 and TRBJ1-3): KAGVTQTPRYLIKTRGQQVTLSCSPISGHRSVSWYQQTPGQGLQFLFEYFSETQRNKGNFPGRFSGRQFSNSRSEMNVSTLELGDSALYLCASSLRDSYSGNTIYFGEGSWLTVV.

The rearrangement links TRBV14 to TRBJ2-1; weak D call: TRBD2 (6 bases). V was clipped by 3 bases and J by 3 bases, with 15 bases between them. This CDR3 contains 16 residues. CDR1 and CDR2 from the germline V gene are SGHDN and FVKESK. For the CDR3, the DNA is TGTGCCAGCAGCCAGGCGGGGACCCCTCACTACAATGAGCAGTTCTTC. This sequence encodes CASSQAGTPHYNEQFF.

V gene TRBV19 combines with J gene TRBJ1-2; D gene uncertain. The CDR3 has 15 residues. The V gene lost 3 bases and the J gene lost 4 bases, with 15 bases spanning the gap. Per germline, CDR1 LNHDA and CDR2 SQIVND (reference sequence). The CDR3, as DNA: TGTGCCAGTAGTATGTTGGGCGCGTCCGGCTATGGCTACACCTTC. Translating gives CASSMLGASGYGYTF.